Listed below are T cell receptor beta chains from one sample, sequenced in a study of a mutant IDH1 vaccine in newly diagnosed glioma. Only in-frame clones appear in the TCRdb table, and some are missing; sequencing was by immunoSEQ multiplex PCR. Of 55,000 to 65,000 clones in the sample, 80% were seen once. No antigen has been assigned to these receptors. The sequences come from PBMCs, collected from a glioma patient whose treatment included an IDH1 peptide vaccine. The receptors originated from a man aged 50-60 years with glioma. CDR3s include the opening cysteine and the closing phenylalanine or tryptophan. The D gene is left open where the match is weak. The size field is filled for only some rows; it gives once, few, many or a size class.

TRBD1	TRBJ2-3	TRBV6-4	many	TGTGCCAGCAGTGGGACAGGGGACACAGATACGCAGTATTTT	CASSGTGDTDTQYF
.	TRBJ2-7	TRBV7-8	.	TGTGCCAGCAGCCAGCCGGCAGAACCCTACGAGCAGTACTTC	CASSQPAEPYEQYF
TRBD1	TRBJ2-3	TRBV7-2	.	TGTGCCAGCAGCTTTAAGCCAGGGGGCATCACAGATACGCAGTATTTT	CASSFKPGGITDTQYF
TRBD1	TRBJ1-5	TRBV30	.	TGTGCCTGGAGTAGGGACAGGGTTGGCCAGCCCCAGCATTTT	CAWSRDRVGQPQHF
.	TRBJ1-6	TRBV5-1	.	TGCGCCAGCAGCTTGGAGGGGCAGAATAATTCACCCCTCCACTTT	CASSLEGQNNSPLHF
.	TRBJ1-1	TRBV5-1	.	TGCGCCAGCACTCGGGGGGCTGATGCCACTGAAGCTTTCTTT	CASTRGADATEAFF
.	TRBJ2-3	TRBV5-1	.	TGCGCCAGCAGCATTGGCGGGAAGGGAATAGATACGCAGTATTTT	CASSIGGKGIDTQYF
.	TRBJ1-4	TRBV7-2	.	TGTGCCAGCAGCTCTTCAGGGGAAAAACTGTTTTTT	CASSSSGEKLFF
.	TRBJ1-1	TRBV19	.	TGTGCCACCAGACAGTACACTGAAGCTTTCTTT	CATRQYTEAFF
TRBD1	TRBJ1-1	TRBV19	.	TGTGCCAGTAGGAGACAGGGTATGGGCACTGAAGCTTTCTTT	CASRRQGMGTEAFF
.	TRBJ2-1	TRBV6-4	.	TGTGCCAGCAGTGACTATGGGGGGAATGAGCAGTTCTTC	CASSDYGGNEQFF
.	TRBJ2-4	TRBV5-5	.	TGTGCCAGCAGCCCGACAGAGAACATTCAGTACTTC	CASSPTENIQYF
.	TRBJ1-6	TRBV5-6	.	TGTGCCAGCAGTTCCGGACAGCTACATAATTCACCCCTCCACTTT	CASSSGQLHNSPLHF
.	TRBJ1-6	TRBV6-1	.	TGTGCCAGCAGTTCGGGTCCTTATAATTCACCCCTCCACTTT	CASSSGPYNSPLHF
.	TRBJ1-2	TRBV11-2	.	TGTGCCAGCAGCTCCCGACCGTCGGGTGGCTACACCTTC	CASSSRPSGGYTF
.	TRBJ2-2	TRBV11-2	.	TGTGCCAGCAGCTTGACCGGGGAGCTGTTTTTT	CASSLTGELFF
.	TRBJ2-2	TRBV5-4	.	TGTGCCAGCAGCTTGGCGACGGTCGGGGAGCTGTTTTTT	CASSLATVGELFF
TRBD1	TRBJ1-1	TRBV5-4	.	TGTGCCAGCAGCTTAGATGCAGGGGGGACTGAAGCTTTCTTT	CASSLDAGGTEAFF
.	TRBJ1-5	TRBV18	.	TGTGCCAGCTCCCCGGGAGGGGGTGGGGGCAATCAGCCCCAGCATTTT	CASSPGGGGGNQPQHF
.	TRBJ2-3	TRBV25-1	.	TGTGCCAGCGGAACACCTTCCACAGATACGCAGTATTTT	CASGTPSTDTQYF
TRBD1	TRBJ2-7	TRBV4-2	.	TGTGCCAGCAGCCAAGCGGACAGGAAAACCTACGAGCAGTACTTC	CASSQADRKTYEQYF
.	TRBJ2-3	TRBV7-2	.	TGTGCCAGCAGCGCGCAGGGGGGGGATACGCAGTATTTT	CASSAQGGDTQYF
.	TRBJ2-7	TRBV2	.	TGTGCCAGCAGCAGATCGGCCCTCGACGAGCAGTACTTC	CASSRSALDEQYF
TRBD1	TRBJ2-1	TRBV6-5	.	TGTGCCAGCAGTCGACAGGGCAATGAGCAGTTCTTC	CASSRQGNEQFF
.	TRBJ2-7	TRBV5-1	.	TGCGCCAGCAGCAACGAAGGGTCGCCCTACGAGCAGTACTTC	CASSNEGSPYEQYF
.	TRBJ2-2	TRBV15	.	TGTGCCACCAGCACGGTGGGAGGGAACACCGGGGAGCTGTTTTTT	CATSTVGGNTGELFF
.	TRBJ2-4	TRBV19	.	TGTGCCAGTAGCCCCGGGACTAAAAACATTCAGTACTTC	CASSPGTKNIQYF
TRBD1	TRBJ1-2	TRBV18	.	TGTGCCAGCTCACCCCCGGGACAGGGTAGTGGCTACACCTTC	CASSPPGQGSGYTF
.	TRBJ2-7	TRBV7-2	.	TGTGCCAGCAGCTTAGTCTCTCAGGGCTACGAGCAGTACTTC	CASSLVSQGYEQYF
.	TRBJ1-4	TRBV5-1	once	TGCGCCAGCAGCTTGGACGGATTCAGGGAAAAACTGTTTTTT	CASSLDGFREKLFF
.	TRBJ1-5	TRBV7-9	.	TGTGCCAGCAGCTTAGCTGATCAGCCCCAGCATTTT	CASSLADQPQHF
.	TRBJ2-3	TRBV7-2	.	TGTGCCAGCAGCCAGCAACTAGCAACAGATACGCAGTATTTT	CASSQQLATDTQYF
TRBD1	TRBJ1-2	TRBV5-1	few	TGCGCCAGCAGCCCACGGACAGGGGGTGGTGGCTACACCTTC	CASSPRTGGGGYTF
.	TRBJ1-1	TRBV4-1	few	TGCGCCAGCAGCCAAGTATCCCGTACTGAAGCTTTCTTT	CASSQVSRTEAFF
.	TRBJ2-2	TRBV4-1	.	TGCGCCAGCAGCCCGCCACCCGGGGAGCTGTTTTTT	CASSPPPGELFF
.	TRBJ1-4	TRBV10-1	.	TGCGCCAGCAGTGAGTCGAGTAAGGGTCTAGGAACTAATGAAAAACTGTTTTTT	CASSESSKGLGTNEKLFF
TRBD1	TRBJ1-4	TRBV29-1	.	TGCAGCGTTGTTACCTGGTGGCAGGGGGACCAAAAACTGTTTTTT	CSVVTWWQGDQKLFF
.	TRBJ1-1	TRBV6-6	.	TGTGCCAGCAGTTATAGTAACTCGAACACTGAAGCTTTCTTT	CASSYSNSNTEAFF
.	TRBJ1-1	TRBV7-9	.	TGTGCCATCGACAGCTTCACTGAAGCTTTCTTT	CAIDSFTEAFF
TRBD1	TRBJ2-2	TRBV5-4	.	TGTGCCAGCAGCTTCAGGGGGCGGTCGCCCGGGGAGCTGTTTTTT	CASSFRGRSPGELFF
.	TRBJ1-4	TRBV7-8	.	TGTGCCAGCAGCCCCAGCGCCAGGGAAGCCTCTAAACTGTTTTTT	CASSPSAREASKLFF
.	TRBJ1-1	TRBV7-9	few	TGTGCCAGCAGCCCTAGGGGGGGCATGAACACTGAAGCTTTCTTT	CASSPRGGMNTEAFF
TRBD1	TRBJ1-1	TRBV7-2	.	TGTGCCAGCAGCGGCAGGACAGGGGACGGCACTGAAGCTTTCTTT	CASSGRTGDGTEAFF
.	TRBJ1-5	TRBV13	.	TGTGCCAGCAGCTTGGGACTCGGGCCCAATCAGCCCCAGCATTTT	CASSLGLGPNQPQHF
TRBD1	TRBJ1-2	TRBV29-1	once	TGCAGCGCGGGACAGACCCAAGCCCCGAGGGGCTACACCTTC	CSAGQTQAPRGYTF
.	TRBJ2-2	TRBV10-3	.	TGTGCCATCAGTGACCGGGGGGCCGGTTCCGGGGAGCTGTTTTTT	CAISDRGAGSGELFF
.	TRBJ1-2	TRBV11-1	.	TGTGCCAGCAGCTCCCAAAACTATGGCTACACCTTC	CASSSQNYGYTF
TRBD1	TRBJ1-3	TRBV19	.	TGTGCCAGTAAACAGGACAGGGGGCGAAACACCATATATTTT	CASKQDRGRNTIYF
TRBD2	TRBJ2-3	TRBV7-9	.	TGTGCCAGCAGCCCCGGGGGGGCGGACTCTCAAGATACGCAGTATTTT	CASSPGGADSQDTQYF
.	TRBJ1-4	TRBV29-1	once	TGCAGCGTTGTAGGCGCTGTTAATGAAAAACTGTTTTTT	CSVVGAVNEKLFF
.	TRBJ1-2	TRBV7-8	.	TGTGCCAGCAGCTCCGGGGGCGATGGCTACACCTTC	CASSSGGDGYTF
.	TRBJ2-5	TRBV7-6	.	TGTGCCAGCAGCTTAATCCGGGGGATCCAAGAGACCCAGTACTTC	CASSLIRGIQETQYF
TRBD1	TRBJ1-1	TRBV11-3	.	TGTGCCAGCAGCCAGGGGGGCCTCAATCTTAACACTGAAGCTTTCTTT	CASSQGGLNLNTEAFF
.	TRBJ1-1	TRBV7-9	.	TGTGCCAGCTTGCACCAGGGAAGGTCTGAAGCTTTCTTT	CASLHQGRSEAFF
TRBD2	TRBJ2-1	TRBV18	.	TGTGCCAGCTCACCTTTGTGGGGAGGGGCCAATGAGCAGTTCTTC	CASSPLWGGANEQFF